Listed below are T cell receptor beta chains from one sample, sequenced in a study of blood T cells in healthy people across ages. TCRdb independently ran MiXCR on the 5' RACE reads; one entry per CDR3 protein. Here the sample spans some 1.8 million distinct CDR3 sequences, approximately 39% being singletons. Sequencing input: blood. These receptors came from a human donor in good health. CDR3s include the opening cysteine and the closing phenylalanine or tryptophan.

J gene: TRBJ2-1
V gene: TRBV6-1
CDR3 protein: CASSARLAASNEQFF

J gene: TRBJ1-5
V gene: TRBV20-1
CDR3 protein: CSAAPTGFIRKPQHF

J gene: TRBJ2-4
V gene: TRBV12-3/TRBV12-4
CDR3 protein: CASSFRLAGGLSTHEHYF

J gene: TRBJ2-3
V gene: TRBV20-1
CDR3 protein: CSASISGYTDTQYF

J gene: TRBJ2-3
V gene: TRBV9
CDR3 protein: CASSVTIGAGGDTQYF

J gene: TRBJ1-2
V gene: TRBV4-3
CDR3 protein: CASSPWDEFGQGNYGYTF

J gene: TRBJ2-7
V gene: TRBV7-2
CDR3 protein: CASSLKSRGYEQYF

J gene: TRBJ2-7
V gene: TRBV4-1
CDR3 protein: CASRQTGRGEQYF

J gene: -
V gene: TRBV4-1
CDR3 protein: CASSQDSNQWYEQYF

J gene: TRBJ2-3
V gene: TRBV28
CDR3 protein: CASSFRPFTDTQYF

J gene: TRBJ2-1
V gene: TRBV12-3/TRBV12-4
CDR3 protein: CASSLRLGGSYNEQFF

J gene: TRBJ1-2
V gene: TRBV7-2
CDR3 protein: CASSLAGRGTGGYTF

J gene: TRBJ2-7
V gene: TRBV29-1
CDR3 protein: CSPPTGEGSYEQYF

J gene: TRBJ2-7
V gene: TRBV4-3
CDR3 protein: CASSQDQGSPYEQYF

J gene: TRBJ1-1
V gene: TRBV18
CDR3 protein: CASCEGNTEAFF

J gene: TRBJ1-6
V gene: TRBV7-2
CDR3 protein: CASSLWTGGSSPLHF

J gene: TRBJ2-1
V gene: TRBV28
CDR3 protein: CASNLQGLNEQFF

J gene: TRBJ2-1
V gene: TRBV28
CDR3 protein: CASRLHGGGQSGEQFF